The TCR beta chain described here comes from a study of T cells in Graves' hyperthyroidism and ophthalmopathy. Study context: The authors collected peripheral blood at initial diagnosis, before any treatment.

Amplification of TCR beta CDR3 regions used RNA as the template. HTBI primers were the set used in a first-round RT-PCR of the TCR CDR3. TCRdb reanalysed the multiplex PCR reads using MiXCR and keeps one entry per CDR3 protein. Of 530,000 or so distinct CDR3 sequences in the sample, 17% were seen once. This clonotype has more than one count but fewer than ten. Patients with uncontrolled infections, other autoimmune diseases, pregnancy or lactation were excluded. Diagnoses rested on clinical symptoms, serum thyroxine and TRAb, thyroid ultrasound and orbital computed tomography. The sample taken for sequencing was blood. The clonotype originates from a woman younger than 30 with Graves' ophthalmopathy.

The CDR3 DNA is TGCAGCGTTGACCGGGTACGGACCAATGAGCAGTTCTTC. It translates to CSVDRVRTNEQFF. V usage is TRBV29-1 and J usage is TRBJ2-1; D unresolved. CDR1 and CDR2 (germline): SQVTM, ANQGSEA. This CDR3 is built from 13 residues. The V end lost 3 bases, the J end lost 6 bases, and 12 bases lay between the germline ends.